The 20 T cell receptor beta chains in this list originate from one sample, sequenced in a study of cytomegalovirus exposure and HLA in healthy donors. PCR primers comprised 60 Vbeta and 13 Jbeta primers. Sequenced by immunoSEQ multiplex PCR; TCRdb stores in-frame clones only, minus some. The sample shows about 91,000 clones, approximately 90% of them seen only once. The sequencing sample was made of PBMCs. The receptors derive from a man aged 18 to 30 in good health and CMV-seronegative.

V gene TRBV11-2 combines with J gene TRBJ2-7; 7 nucleotides line up with TRBD2. CDR3 length equals 14 residues. Per the germline V gene, CDR1 is SGHAT and CDR2 is FQNNGV. J gave up 5 bases and V 3 bases, and 7 bases lay outside the gene matches. The CDR3, as DNA: TGTGCCAGCAGCTTCACGGCGGGAGTAAACGAGCAGTACTTC. Residues: CASSFTAGVNEQYF.

The rearrangement uses TRBV28 and TRBJ2-7, with 8 nucleotides matching TRBD2. V dropped 6 bases and J dropped 5; count of bases not matched to a gene: 18. CDR1 and CDR2 from the germline V gene are MDHEN and SYDVKM. CDR3 length: 17 residues. In nucleotides, the CDR3 is TGTGCCAGCAGCTCTCTAAAGATCATAGCGGGAACTAACGAGCAGTACTTC. Its translation: CASSSLKIIAGTNEQYF.

V gene TRBV5-1 combines with J gene TRBJ2-1; 8 nucleotides match TRBD2. Trimming cost V 7 bases and J 5 bases; bases outside gene matches: 8. CDR3 length equals 14 residues. In germline, CDR1 is SGHRS, CDR2 YFSETQ. CDR3 DNA sequence: TGCGCCAGCGGAGCGGGAGTTCTGCACAATGAGCAGTTCTTC. Encoded protein: CASGAGVLHNEQFF.

CDR3 sequence reads: CASSTLSGGYTDTQYF. CDR3 coding DNA: TGTGCCAGTAGTACTCTCTCCGGCGGATACACAGATACGCAGTATTTT. V usage is TRBV19 and J usage is TRBJ2-3; D not certain. With 4 bases removed from V and 2 bases from J, the gap between germline ends came to 16 bases. Germline CDR1 reads LNHDA; CDR2 reads SQIVND (reference sequence). The CDR3 has 16 amino acids.

The chain combines TRBV5-4 with TRBJ2-2; 8 bases fit TRBD1. CDR3 length: 14 residues. V was clipped by 0 bases and J by 7 bases; unmatched bases: 2. Germline V gene sequence: CDR1 SGHNT, CDR2 YYREEE (reference sequence). CDR3 residues: CASSLAGGVGELFF. For the CDR3, the DNA is TGTGCCAGCAGCTTGGCAGGGGGCGTCGGGGAGCTGTTTTTT.

The chain employs TRBV11-2 and TRBJ2-7, with 8 bases matching TRBD1. The CDR3 is 15 amino acids. The V gene end was trimmed by 1 base and the J gene end by 6 bases; junction bases not matched to a gene: 8. Germline-derived CDR1 and CDR2 are SGHAT and FQNNGV. CDR3 sequence (DNA): TGTGCCAGCAGCTTAGGACGGACAGGGAAGGGCGAGCAGTACTTC. Translating gives CASSLGRTGKGEQYF.

The sample holds a few counts of this clone. The rearrangement links TRBV19 to TRBJ2-1; 8 positions match TRBD1. V trimming: 6 bases; J trimming: 0 bases; junction bases outside the gene matches: 4. This CDR3 contains 15 residues. CDR1 is LNHDA, CDR2 SQIVND, per germline (reference sequence). The CDR3 DNA sequence: TGTGCCAGTAGAAAAGACAGGGGCTCCTACAATGAGCAGTTCTTC. Amino acids: CASRKDRGSYNEQFF.

This clone was seen once. The chain carries TRBV28 and TRBJ1-5; D is possibly TRBD1 (5 bases). The CDR3 is 14 residues long. Germline CDR1 MDHEN, CDR2 SYDVKM. V lost 5 bases and J lost 5, with 13 bases in between. DNA for the CDR3: TGTGCCAGCAGTCCTCTGACAGACTATCAGCCCCAGCATTTT. This sequence encodes CASSPLTDYQPQHF.

V gene TRBV6-1 combines with J gene TRBJ1-1; weak D call: TRBD1 (5 bases). The CDR3 spans 13 residues. V was trimmed by 7 bases and J by 1 base, leaving 10 bases between them. Germline assignment: CDR1 MNHNS and CDR2 SASEGT. CDR3 residues: CASTPDRNTEAFF. DNA for the CDR3: TGTGCCAGCACCCCAGACAGGAACACTGAAGCTTTCTTT.

The chain recombines TRBV19 with TRBJ2-1; D might be TRBD2 (5 bases). CDR3 length: 17 amino acids. Germline CDR1 is LNHDA and CDR2 is SQIVND (reference sequence). With 4 bases removed from V and 0 bases from J, the gap between germline ends came to 16 bases. The CDR3 sequence: CASSTPDLWNSYNEQFF. The CDR3 DNA reads TGTGCCAGTAGTACCCCGGACTTGTGGAACTCCTACAATGAGCAGTTCTTC.

This rearrangement joins TRBV4-3 to TRBJ2-3; D perhaps matches TRBD2 (5 bases). This CDR3 spans 16 amino acids. The germline V and J ends were trimmed by 0 bases and 3 bases, with 13 bases remaining between them. The germline CDR1 and CDR2 sequences are LGHNA and YSLEER. The chain's CDR3 is CASSQELTSSTDTQYF. The CDR3 nucleotides are TGCGCCAGCAGCCAAGAACTCACTAGTAGTACAGATACGCAGTATTTT.

The rearrangement joins TRBV6-5 to TRBJ2-3; D remains ambiguous. CDR1 and CDR2 from the germline V gene are MNHEY and SVGAGI. The CDR3 totals 12 residues. Trimming removed 6 bases at V and 1 base at J, with 5 bases between. In DNA form, the CDR3 reads TGTGCCAGCAGCCCGGGCACAGATACGCAGTATTTT. This translates into CASSPGTDTQYF.

The V gene is TRBV27, the J gene TRBJ2-1; D remains ambiguous. This CDR3 has 15 residues. With 0 bases removed from V and 0 bases from J, the gap between germline ends came to 6 bases. CDR1 and CDR2 from the germline V gene are MNHEY and SMNVEV (reference sequence). CDR3 sequence: CASSLSSSSYNEQFF. The CDR3 region has the DNA TGTGCCAGCAGTTTATCTTCCAGCTCCTACAATGAGCAGTTCTTC.

The DNA of the CDR3 is TGTGCCAGCAGTTGGGAGCGACAGGGGCGGCAGCCCCAGCATTTT. This encodes CASSWERQGRQPQHF. The chain recombines TRBV28 with TRBJ1-5, with TRBD1 matching 8 bases. Germline loops: CDR1 MDHEN, CDR2 SYDVKM. The CDR3 extends over 15 amino acids. The V and J ends lost 4 bases and 7 bases, in that order; junction bases with no gene match: 9.

This sequence joins TRBV10-1 and TRBJ2-7, with 9 bases matching TRBD1. CDR1 and CDR2 from the germline V gene are WNHNN and SYGVQD (reference sequence). The CDR3 has 17 amino acids. Trimming at V came to 6 bases and at J to 3 bases, leaving 15 bases not matched to a gene. The CDR3, as DNA: TGCGCCAGCAGCGCAACCGGACAGGGGCTCCAGAGCTACGAGCAGTACTTC. Its translation is CASSATGQGLQSYEQYF.

This clone has only one observation. The rearrangement links TRBV7-7 to TRBJ1-1; the match to TRBD1 covers 7 bases. CDR1 is SSHAT and CDR2 is FNYEAQ in the germline V gene (reference sequence). The J segment lost 10 bases and the V segment lost 6 bases, leaving 8 bases of the junction unmatched. CDR3 size: 12 residues. CDR3: CASRPSQGPAFF. The CDR3, as DNA: TGTGCCAGCAGACCGTCACAGGGGCCAGCTTTCTTT.

This chain uses TRBV20-1 with TRBJ2-3, with D uncertain. CDR3 length: 11 residues. Germline assignment: CDR1 DFQATT and CDR2 SNEGSKA (reference sequence). With 3 bases removed from V and 6 bases from J, the gap between germline ends came to 7 bases. DNA for the CDR3: TGCAGTGCTAGTTTCGGGGATACGCAGTATTTT. This gives the protein CSASFGDTQYF.

Comments on this clone: No conserved phenylalanine or tryptophan is present at the end of the CDR3, so a read error is the likely explanation. Because the CDR3's place on the DNA is in doubt, the DNA is left out and the CDR3 is given as listed by TCRdb. This rearrangement joins TRBV6-5 to TRBJ1-2. Counting both end residues, the CDR3 totals 12 amino acids. Germline loops: CDR1 MNHEY, CDR2 SVGAGI. CDR3 protein: CASSNTGGAAEV.

The chain joins TRBV19 to TRBJ2-7; tentatively, D is TRBD1 (5 bases). The V gene's germline CDR1 is LNHDA and CDR2 SQIVND (reference sequence). V was pared by 7 bases and J by 3 bases, with 16 bases between. This CDR3 comprises 14 residues. Here the CDR3 reads CASTPGAAGYEQYF. For the CDR3, the DNA is TGTGCCAGTACTCCTGGGGCTGCAGGCTACGAGCAGTACTTC.

This chain uses TRBV5-8 with TRBJ2-1; TRBD2 matches 8 bases. J gave up 10 bases and V 0 bases, and 0 bases lay outside the gene matches. CDR3 size: 12 residues. CDR1 is SGHTS and CDR2 is YDEGEE in the germline V gene. This CDR3 reads CASSLGLAEQFF. CDR3 bases: TGTGCCAGCAGCTTGGGACTAGCGGAGCAGTTCTTC.